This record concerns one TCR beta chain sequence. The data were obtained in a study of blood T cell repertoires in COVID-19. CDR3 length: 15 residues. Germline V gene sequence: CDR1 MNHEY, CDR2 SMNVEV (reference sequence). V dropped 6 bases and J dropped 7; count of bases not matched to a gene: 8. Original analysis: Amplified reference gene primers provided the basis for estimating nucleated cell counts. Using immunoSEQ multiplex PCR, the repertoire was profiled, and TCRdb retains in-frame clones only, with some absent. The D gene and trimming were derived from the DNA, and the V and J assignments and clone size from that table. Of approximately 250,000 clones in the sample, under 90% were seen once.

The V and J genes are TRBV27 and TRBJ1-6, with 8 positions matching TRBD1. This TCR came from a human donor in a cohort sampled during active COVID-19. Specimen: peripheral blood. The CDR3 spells CASRSSTGANSPLHF. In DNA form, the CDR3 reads TGTGCCAGCAGGTCATCGACAGGGGCGAATTCACCCCTCCACTTT.